This passage covers 24 T cell receptor beta chains from one sample sequenced in a study of cytomegalovirus exposure and HLA in healthy donors. Vbeta (60) and Jbeta (13) primers were used in the PCR. The assay was immunoSEQ multiplex PCR, and TCRdb's table has in-frame clones only and misses some. This table holds some 120,000 clones, about 80% found once. The sample was PBMCs. The receptors stem from a male donor in good health and CMV-seronegative.

Comments on this clone: A junction end diverges from the germline sequence, so it may reflect a read error. V is TRBV14 and J is TRBJ2-6, with D possibly being TRBD2 (7 bases). Germline loops: CDR1 SGHDN, CDR2 FVKESK. This CDR3 region has 16 residues. Here the CDR3 reads CASSRWGGSGANGLTF. The CDR3, as DNA: TGTGCCAGCAGCCGTTGGGGGGGCTCTGGGGCCAACGGCCTGACTTTC.

This sequence joins TRBV6-6 and TRBJ2-7, with 9 nucleotides matching TRBD2. Germline V gene sequence: CDR1 MNHNY, CDR2 SVGAGI (reference sequence). This CDR3 spans 13 amino acids. With 11 bases clipped from V and 6 bases from J, the junction kept 11 bases outside the gene matches. CDR3: CAVKGGGAVEQYF. CDR3 in DNA: TGTGCCGTAAAGGGCGGGGGGGCGGTCGAGCAGTACTTC.

This chain links TRBV5-6 with TRBJ1-1; no definite D call. V shed 2 bases and J shed 0 bases, with 5 bases lying between them. The CDR3 extends over 13 amino acids. The germline CDR1 and CDR2 sequences are SGHDT and YYEEEE. The CDR3 protein is CASSFSLNTEAFF. The DNA of the CDR3 is TGTGCCAGCAGCTTTAGTTTGAACACTGAAGCTTTCTTT.

This chain connects TRBV18 to TRBJ2-7; TRBD1 matches at 7 bases. V shed 3 bases and J 5 bases; nucleotides not matched to a gene: 10. CDR3 length equals 15 residues. CDR1 is KGHSH, CDR2 LQKENI, per germline. The CDR3 is CASSPWTGIPHEQYF. DNA of the CDR3: TGTGCCAGCTCACCTTGGACAGGTATCCCCCACGAGCAGTACTTC.

This clone was seen more than once but under ten times. V usage is TRBV2 and J usage is TRBJ1-1, with 8 bases that match TRBD1. Unmatched junction bases numbered 2, after V lost 3 bases and J lost 5 bases. This CDR3 has 13 residues. Germline CDR1 reads SNHLY; CDR2 reads FYNNEI. The CDR3 DNA reads as TGTGCCAGCAGTGAGGACAGGGAGACTGAAGCTTTCTTT. This sequence encodes CASSEDRETEAFF.

This clone was counted once. The junction departs from germline at one end; a sequencing error may be responsible. The chain employs TRBV28 and TRBJ1-1; 7 positions agree with TRBD1. This CDR3 is 16 amino acids long. The germline V gene has CDR1 MDHEN and CDR2 SYDVKM. CDR3 protein: CASSWAGGGRPKLSPF. CDR3 nucleotides: TGTGCCAGCAGTTGGGCCGGAGGGGGCAGACCGAAGCTTTCTCCCTTT.

This clone was detected a few times. This chain joins TRBV25-1 and TRBJ2-1; the D gene is possibly TRBD1 (5 bases). V was shortened by 7 bases and J by 8 bases, with 21 bases between the two germline ends. Germline V CDR1 and CDR2: MGHDK, SYGVNS. This CDR3 has 15 amino acids. The CDR3 protein is CASTPPQADKDEQFF. The CDR3 coding sequence is TGTGCCAGCACCCCCCCACAGGCAGATAAAGATGAGCAGTTCTTC.

For the CDR3, the DNA is TGCGCCAGCAGCCAATCCGGGACAGGGAACTATGGCTACACCTTC. Its translation: CASSQSGTGNYGYTF. The V call is TRBV4-3, the J call TRBJ1-2, with TRBD1 matching over 9 bases. The CDR3 runs to 15 residues. V shed 2 bases, J shed 2 bases, and the junction held 3 bases outside the gene matches. Germline-derived CDR1 and CDR2 are LGHNA and YSLEER.

The chain employs TRBV14 and TRBJ2-1, with 12 bases fitting TRBD2. The V segment lost 4 bases and the J segment 7 bases; nucleotides outside the gene matches: 8. The CDR3 spans 16 residues. The V gene's germline CDR1 is SGHDN and CDR2 FVKESK. The CDR3 here is CASSLIGLAGYNEQFF. As DNA, the CDR3 is TGTGCCAGCAGCCTCATCGGACTAGCGGGATATAATGAGCAGTTCTTC.

This sequence joins TRBV7-2 and TRBJ2-1, with 11 bases lining up with TRBD2. The CDR3 is 15 amino acids. Germline V gives CDR1 SGHTA, CDR2 FQGNSA. V shed 6 bases, J shed 3 bases, and the junction held 4 bases outside the gene matches. DNA of the CDR3: TGTGCCAGCAGGTTTAGCGGGGGGGTCTACAATGAGCAGTTCTTC. Its translation: CASRFSGGVYNEQFF.

CDR3 protein: CASSIGESSYEQYF. The CDR3 DNA is TGTGCCAGTAGTATAGGCGAGAGCTCCTACGAGCAGTACTTC. The rearrangement joins TRBV19 to TRBJ2-7; unclear D gene. The CDR3 length is 14 residues. V was clipped by 1 base and J by 0 bases, with 7 bases between them. Germline V lookup: CDR1 LNHDA, CDR2 SQIVND (reference sequence).

This chain joins TRBV7-9 and TRBJ2-5, with a tentative D call TRBD1 (5 bases). Germline CDR1 is SEHNR and CDR2 is FQNEAQ (reference sequence). CDR3 length equals 14 residues. The germline V and J ends were trimmed by 6 bases and 5 bases, with 16 bases remaining between them. The CDR3: CASSPQGPEETQYF. The CDR3 region has the DNA TGTGCCAGCAGTCCGCAGGGTCCAGAGGAGACCCAGTACTTC. Complete variable domain (other parts from reference TRBV7-9 and TRBJ2-5): DTGVSQNPRHKITKRGQNVTFRCDPISEHNRLYWYRQTLGQGPEFLTYFQNEAQLEKSRLLSDRFSAERPKGSFSTLEIQRTEQGDSAMYLCASSPQGPEETQYFGPGTRLLVL.

This sequence joins TRBV5-6 and TRBJ1-6; 9 bases are shared with TRBD1. The trim removed 0 bases at V and 5 bases at J, leaving 3 bases unmatched. This CDR3 has 16 residues. Looked up from germline, CDR1 is SGHDT and CDR2 is YYEEEE. The CDR3 region is CASSLEYRGHNSPLHF. The DNA of the CDR3 is TGTGCCAGCAGCTTGGAGTACAGGGGGCATAATTCACCCCTCCACTTT.

This clone was picked up one time. The CDR3 DNA reads as TGTGCCAGCAGCTCACTGACTACTTCCTCCTACGAGCAGTACTTC. It encodes CASSSLTTSSYEQYF. This chain joins TRBV11-2 and TRBJ2-7; a possible D gene is TRBD2 (5 bases). Trimming pared 4 bases from V and 0 bases from J, leaving 13 bases between. The CDR3 totals 15 residues. Germline V gives CDR1 SGHAT, CDR2 FQNNGV.

This chain uses TRBV4-3 with TRBJ1-2, with TRBD1 matching over 8 bases. This CDR3 is 16 amino acids long. V shed 2 bases and J 8 bases; nucleotides not matched to a gene: 13. Germline V gene lookup returns CDR1 LGHNA and CDR2 YSLEER. The CDR3 spells CASSQLGQGGLGGYTF. CDR3 DNA: TGCGCCAGCAGCCAACTCGGACAGGGCGGCCTCGGGGGCTACACCTTC.

Only one count was recorded for this clone. V usage is TRBV18 and J usage is TRBJ2-1, with 8 bases fitting TRBD1. Germline trimming cut 3 bases from V and 7 bases from J; bases unmatched to any gene: 8. Germline assignment: CDR1 KGHSH and CDR2 LQKENI. CDR3 length: 15 amino acids. The CDR3 loop reads CASSPTRTGNNEQFF. The CDR3 DNA sequence: TGTGCCAGCTCACCTACCAGGACAGGGAATAATGAGCAGTTCTTC.

The rearrangement uses TRBV7-6 and TRBJ2-1; the match to TRBD2 covers 7 bases. The germline CDR1 and CDR2 sequences are SGHVS and FNYEAQ. The junction had 11 bases not matched to a gene; V was cut back by 5 bases and J by 1 base. The CDR3 is made up of 17 amino acids. The CDR3 here is CASSGRASGHSYNEQFF. Here the CDR3 DNA reads TGTGCCAGCAGCGGAAGGGCTAGCGGACATTCCTACAATGAGCAGTTCTTC.

This clone was picked up a small number of times. The V gene is TRBV6-1, the J gene TRBJ2-3; D call uncertain. The length of the CDR3 is 15 residues. Germline values: CDR1 MNHNS, CDR2 SASEGT. V lost 5 bases to trimming and J lost 2 bases, with 14 bases between them. CDR3 sequence: CASSTGESATDTQYF. CDR3 nucleotide sequence: TGTGCCAGCAGTACCGGTGAGTCTGCCACAGATACGCAGTATTTT.

This clone was seen a handful of times. CDR3 in amino acids: CASSQWPGQGLSTDTQYF. For the CDR3, the DNA is TGTGCCAGCAGCCAATGGCCCGGACAGGGACTAAGCACAGATACGCAGTATTTT. This chain uses TRBV9 with TRBJ2-3, with D perhaps TRBD1 (8 bases). V lost 4 bases and J 0 bases, leaving 21 bases between the germline ends. CDR3 length: 18 amino acids. CDR1 SGDLS and CDR2 YYNGEE come from the germline V gene.

This rearrangement joins TRBV30 to TRBJ1-6, with a weak D call TRBD1 (5 bases). Trimming took 2 bases from V and 2 from J, leaving 13 bases between them. In germline, CDR1 is GTSNPN, CDR2 SVGIG (reference sequence). The CDR3 consists of 16 residues. CDR3 in DNA: TGTGCCTGGAGTTTGGGCGGGGGTCCCTATAATTCACCCCTCCACTTT. Translation gives CAWSLGGGPYNSPLHF.

The chain carries TRBV10-3 and TRBJ1-5; D is ambiguous. The germline V gene has CDR1 ENHRY and CDR2 SYGVKD. Trimming shortened V by 0 bases and J by 6 bases, and 12 bases separated the two germline ends. The CDR3 contains 15 residues. CDR3 DNA: TGTGCCATCAGTGAGTCCTTGGTTGGCGGTCAGCCCCAGCATTTT. Protein product: CAISESLVGGQPQHF.

The V and J genes are TRBV5-1 and TRBJ2-1; 13 bases map to TRBD2. CDR1 and CDR2 from the germline V gene are SGHRS and YFSETQ. J gave up 10 bases and V 1 base, and 5 bases lay outside the gene matches. This CDR3 has 15 amino acids. CDR3 amino acids: CASSLTSGGAREQFF. The CDR3 region has the DNA TGCGCCAGCAGCTTGACTAGCGGGGGGGCGAGGGAGCAGTTCTTC.

The genes are TRBV25-1 and TRBJ2-3; tentative D call: TRBD2 (6 bases). The CDR3 consists of 15 residues. Germline V gene sequence: CDR1 MGHDK, CDR2 SYGVNS. V lost 2 bases to trimming and J lost 0 bases, with 9 bases between them. The CDR3 coding sequence is TGTGCCAGCAGTGAACGGGGGAATAGCACAGATACGCAGTATTTT. Its protein product is CASSERGNSTDTQYF.

This chain joins TRBV29-1 and TRBJ1-2; a possible D gene is TRBD1 (6 bases). The CDR3 sequence is 12 residues long. The germline V gene encodes CDR1 SQVTM and CDR2 ANQGSEA. Trimming removed 7 bases at V and 8 bases at J, with 17 bases between. For the CDR3, the DNA is TGCAGCGCCAAGGACAGTTTTTGGGGCTACACCTTC. Its protein is CSAKDSFWGYTF.